The following is a T cell receptor beta chain sequence with its context. The germline V and J ends were trimmed by 0 bases and 12 bases, with 12 bases remaining between them. CDR1 is SEHNR and CDR2 is FQNEAQ in the germline V gene (reference sequence). The CDR3 contains 12 residues. TCRdb recomputed clones from the PCR reads via MiXCR. Of under 9,500 clones listed, over 25% are singletons. This specimen comes from a study of metastatic and nonmetastatic thyroid tumors. None of the patients had undergone any treatment ahead of thyroid surgery. This receptor was taken from a female donor with papillary thyroid cancer or a benign thyroid nodule (not recorded which). Some clones in this sample may be carry-over from other donors' samples. The genes are TRBV7-9 and TRBJ2-7; no definite D call. Source material: adjacent normal tissue. Here the CDR3 reads CASSLAGCTLYF. In nucleotides, the CDR3 is TGTGCCAGCAGCTTAGCCGGGTGTACCCTGTACTTC.